This entry features one T cell receptor beta chain sequence. Its antigen remains unknown. Subsets of CD8+ T cells were each sorted in triplicate at 300,000 cells apiece. The data stem from a study of CXCR3-negative and CXCR3-positive naive CD8 T cells. CDR3 size: 15 residues. CDR1 is MDHEN, CDR2 SYDVKM, per germline. Points from the study as a whole: Naive subsets showed comparable surface CD5, and TCR interaction strength was also inferred from TRB CDR3 physicochemistry. Relative to CXCR3-negative naive cells, CXCR3-positive naive cells had more hydrophobic TRB CDR3s.

All TRB cDNA libraries came from 5' RACE performed with UMI labels. One entry per CDR3 protein, without DNA, is what TCRdb gives after re-calling the 5' RACE reads. The sample totals about 130,000 distinct CDR3 sequences. The V gene is TRBV28, the J gene TRBJ2-5; TCRdb lists TRBD1, though no DNA is available to test this call. Sequencing used naive CXCR3- CD8+ T cells from blood. Noted subset: CD45RO-CCR7+CD27+CD95- naive CD8+ T cells lacking CXCR3 (TNR3-). This TCR derives from a human donor in good health. Some clones in this sample may be carry-over from other donors' samples. CDR3 amino acids: CASRPGWGSRSTQYF.